Sequencing of this T cell receptor (beta chain) was carried out in a study of control samples from healthy donors and cancer patients. Deletions cut 2 bases from V and 0 bases from J, with 10 bases between. CDR3 length: 15 amino acids. CDR1 is WSHSY, CDR2 SAAADI, per germline. Measured with immunoSEQ multiplex PCR; TCRdb has only the in-frame clones, and not every one. Among 150,000 to 200,000 clones, about 93% were seen once, and the ten largest hold more than 1.1%. The sample comprised blood. The rearrangement joins TRBV10-2 to TRBJ1-1, with D uncertain. The sequence was obtained from a man younger than 35 in good health. The chain's CDR3 is CASSERFGVNTEAFF. CDR3 bases: TGCGCCAGCAGTGAGAGGTTCGGGGTGAACACTGAAGCTTTCTTT.